The sequence of this TCR beta chain was determined in a study of OX40 agonist ivuxolimab in advanced cancers. Overall study: In this trial design, patients received ivuxolimab intravenously at 0.01 to 10 mg/kg every 2 weeks. Three dose-escalation patients had partial responses: one with hepatocellular carcinoma and two with cutaneous melanoma. Whole-study results and caveats: In the expanded peripheral T cells, antigen specificity was never determined.

Generated by immunoSEQ multiplex PCR, the TCRdb table keeps only in-frame clones and is missing some. The sample yields over 30,000 clones, roughly 80% seen once. With respect to this clone: Its matching antigen is unknown. The identical CDR3 is also encoded by other nucleotide sequences in the sample.

The sequenced sample was CD4+ or CD8+ T cells sorted from blood, obtained in a trial of the OX40 agonist ivuxolimab. This sequence originates from an adult with an advanced solid tumor such as melanoma, head and neck, liver or kidney cancer.

CDR3: CASSLDGYEQYF. CDR3 nucleotides: TGTGCCAGCAGCTTGGACGGCTACGAGCAGTACTTC. The chain couples TRBV5-4 to TRBJ2-7, with D hard to call. Trimming cost V 0 bases and J 3 bases, with 4 bases left between them. This CDR3 is built from 12 residues. CDR1 is SGHNT, CDR2 YYREEE, per germline (reference sequence).